Listed below are T cell receptor beta chains from one sample, sequenced in a study of T cell changes during pregnancy in multiple sclerosis. Repertoires were generated with immunoSEQ multiplex PCR, while TCRdb's copy carries only in-frame clones and drops some. The table lists under 70,000 clones, roughly nine tenths of them singletons. This sample comprised CD4+ T cells from peripheral blood mononuclear cells, obtained in the first trimester of pregnancy. All receptors derive from a female donor with multiple sclerosis, enrolled in a pregnancy study. Both conserved end residues are part of each CDR3. Fields, in order: D gene, J gene, clone size, V gene, CDR3 protein, CDR3 DNA. A D gene is named only where the DNA matches it firmly. Only some rows state a clone size, as once, few, many or a class for expanded clones.

>TRBD2|TRBJ2-1|.|TRBV29-1
CSAYGGVHEQFF
TGCAGCGCCTACGGGGGGGTTCATGAGCAGTTCTTC
>.|TRBJ1-2|.|TRBV5-1
CASSMTVFNYGYTF
TGCGCCAGCAGCATGACAGTTTTTAACTATGGCTACACCTTC
>.|TRBJ1-1|.|TRBV28
CASSSTAMNTEAFF
TGTGCCAGCAGTTCGACAGCCATGAACACTGAAGCTTTCTTT
>TRBD1|TRBJ1-1|few|TRBV5-4
CASRPTGGFNQAFF
TGTGCCAGCAGACCGACAGGGGGCTTCAACCAAGCTTTCTTT
>TRBD1|TRBJ1-1|.|TRBV4-1
CASSPGQGWDTEAFF
TGCGCCAGCAGCCCGGGACAGGGGTGGGACACTGAAGCTTTCTTT
>.|TRBJ2-7|.|TRBV18
CASSPPVAGTDGEQYF
TGTGCCAGCTCACCGCCAGTGGCAGGAACGGATGGCGAGCAGTACTTC
>.|TRBJ2-4|.|TRBV6-1
CASSEAAGDWGIQYF
TGTGCCAGCAGTGAAGCTGCAGGGGATTGGGGCATTCAGTACTTC
>TRBD1|TRBJ2-2|once|TRBV11-2
CASSNTGGGGELFF
TGTGCCAGCAGCAACACAGGGGGTGGCGGGGAGCTGTTTTTT
>.|TRBJ1-2|.|TRBV7-3
CASSSRGGRYYGYTF
TGTGCCAGCAGCTCAAGGGGGGGACGCTACTATGGCTACACCTTC
>TRBD1|TRBJ1-2|.|TRBV6-5
CASSLRDRDGYTF
TGTGCCAGCAGCCTCCGGGACAGGGATGGCTACACCTTC
>.|TRBJ1-1|once|TRBV7-8
CASSLSVTHSGGEAFF
TGTGCCAGCAGCTTAAGTGTTACCCATTCGGGGGGTGAAGCTTTCTTT
>TRBD1|TRBJ1-2|.|TRBV7-9
CASSLSGQNYGYTF
TGTGCCAGCAGCTTATCGGGACAGAACTATGGCTACACCTTC
>.|TRBJ1-5|.|TRBV10-3
CAISGEQGNNQPQHF
TGTGCCATCAGTGGAGAACAGGGTAACAATCAGCCCCAGCATTTT
>.|TRBJ2-7|.|TRBV6-1
CASTKRRQVYEQYF
TGTGCCAGCACCAAAAGGAGACAGGTCTACGAGCAGTACTTC
>TRBD2|TRBJ2-5|.|TRBV13
CASSLAAWTSGGEETQYF
TGTGCCAGCAGCCTAGCCGCCTGGACTAGCGGGGGGGAAGAGACCCAGTACTTC
>.|TRBJ1-1|.|TRBV29-1
CSVEFGRAEAFF
TGCAGCGTTGAATTTGGGAGGGCTGAAGCTTTCTTT
>.|TRBJ2-5|.|TRBV2
CASFREIRGTQYF
TGTGCCAGCTTTCGGGAGATTCGAGGGACCCAGTACTTC
>.|TRBJ1-5|.|TRBV6-5
CASSKGQSSNQPQHF
TGTGCCAGCAGCAAAGGACAGAGTAGCAATCAGCCCCAGCATTTT
>TRBD1|TRBJ1-5|.|TRBV19
CASSPPGGNQPQHF
TGTGCCAGTAGTCCTCCAGGGGGGAATCAGCCCCAGCATTTT
>TRBD2|TRBJ2-3|.|TRBV7-3
CASSEGTSGGAPDTQYF
TGTGCCAGCAGCGAAGGGACTAGCGGGGGGGCCCCAGATACGCAGTATTTT
>.|TRBJ1-1|.|TRBV30
CAWSVLVDTEAFF
TGTGCCTGGAGTGTACTGGTGGACACTGAAGCTTTCTTT
>TRBD1|TRBJ1-2|once|TRBV14
CASSQEHRGFSYTF
TGTGCCAGCAGCCAAGAGCACAGGGGCTTTAGCTACACCTTC
>TRBD2|TRBJ2-3|.|TRBV7-8
CASSLPGGSGGVTDTQYF
TGTGCCAGCAGCTTACCCGGGGGTAGCGGGGGAGTTACAGATACGCAGTATTTT
>.|TRBJ1-2|.|TRBV20-1
CSAMTANGYTF
TGCAGTGCTATGACAGCTAATGGCTACACCTTC
>.|TRBJ1-2|.|TRBV19
CASSTTHYREGYTF
TGTGCCAGTAGTACCACCCACTACAGGGAGGGCTACACCTTC
>.|TRBJ1-4|.|TRBV18
CASSPGQINEKLFF
TGTGCCAGCTCACCAGGACAGATTAATGAAAAACTGTTTTTT
>TRBD1|TRBJ1-1|.|TRBV6-1
CASRAGTANTEAFF
TGTGCCAGCAGGGCCGGGACAGCGAACACTGAAGCTTTCTTT
>.|TRBJ1-5|.|TRBV27
CASSLQGLGNQPQHF
TGTGCCAGCAGTTTACAGGGATTGGGGAATCAGCCCCAGCATTTT
>.|TRBJ1-6|once|TRBV5-6
CASGLQEFNSPLHF
TGTGCCAGCGGCTTACAGGAGTTTAATTCACCCCTCCACTTT
>.|TRBJ1-2|.|TRBV7-5
CARSLRTGGIGGNGENGYTF
TGTGCCAGAAGCTTACGGACAGGGGGCATCGGGGGTAACGGGGAGAATGGCTACACCTTC
>TRBD1|TRBJ2-5|.|TRBV13
CASSLTQGARETQYF
TGTGCCAGCAGCTTAACACAGGGGGCCCGAGAGACCCAGTACTTC
>.|TRBJ1-5|once|TRBV7-6
CASSLVMSNQPQHF
TGTGCCAGCAGCTTAGTAATGAGCAATCAGCCCCAGCATTTT
>.|TRBJ2-4|.|TRBV7-9
CASSSGGRDIQYF
TGTGCCAGCAGCTCCGGTGGGCGGGACATTCAGTACTTC
>TRBD2|TRBJ2-7|.|TRBV10-3
CATDGLGYEQYF
TGTGCCACCGATGGACTAGGTTACGAGCAGTACTTC
>.|TRBJ1-5|.|TRBV25-1
CASSGPGAQHF
TGTGCCAGCAGTGGTCCGGGGGCCCAGCATTTT
>TRBD2|TRBJ2-3|.|TRBV4-2
CASSQVSGGNTDTQYF
TGTGCCAGCAGCCAAGTCAGCGGGGGGAACACAGATACGCAGTATTTT
>.|TRBJ1-1|.|TRBV7-2
CASSLGGENTEAFF
TGTGCCAGCAGCTTAGGGGGGGAGAACACTGAAGCTTTCTTT
>.|TRBJ1-2|.|TRBV18
CASSPAVGVKGNYGYTF
TGTGCCAGCTCACCGGCAGTAGGGGTAAAGGGCAACTATGGCTACACCTTC
>.|TRBJ1-3|.|TRBV7-2
CASSLTAGSGNTIYF
TGTGCCAGCAGCTTGACCGCGGGCTCTGGAAACACCATATATTTT
>TRBD1|TRBJ2-5|.|TRBV27
CASSLWQGARETQYF
TGTGCCAGCAGTTTATGGCAGGGGGCTCGGGAGACCCAGTACTTC
>.|TRBJ1-4|.|TRBV5-5
CASSLVWSNEKLFF
TGTGCCAGCAGCTTGGTATGGAGTAATGAAAAACTGTTTTTT
>TRBD1|TRBJ1-1|.|TRBV7-3
CASSSTGGGLMNTEAFF
TGTGCCAGCAGCTCCACAGGGGGCGGATTAATGAACACTGAAGCTTTCTTT
>TRBD2|TRBJ2-3|.|TRBV10-3
CAISVGLAGGTDTQYF
TGTGCCATCAGTGTGGGACTAGCGGGGGGGACAGATACGCAGTATTTT
>TRBD1|TRBJ1-4|.|TRBV10-3
CAISESHRGRAEKLFF
TGTGCCATCAGTGAGTCCCACAGGGGGCGAGCGGAAAAACTGTTTTTT
>TRBD2|TRBJ2-5|.|TRBV14
CASGLAGGETQYF
TGTGCCAGCGGACTAGCGGGGGGGGAGACCCAGTACTTC
>TRBD2|TRBJ2-3|.|TRBV19
CASSITPGGGARDTQYF
TGTGCCAGTAGTATAACCCCTGGCGGGGGGGCGAGGGATACGCAGTATTTT
>.|TRBJ1-1|.|TRBV29-1
CSAIGSNTEAFF
TGCAGCGCGATAGGGAGTAACACTGAAGCTTTCTTT
>TRBD1|TRBJ2-2|.|TRBV18
CASSRDQGQTGELFF
TGTGCCAGCTCACGGGATCAGGGACAGACCGGGGAGCTGTTTTTT
>TRBD1|TRBJ2-4|.|TRBV4-1
CASSPPGDRGRRIQYF
TGCGCCAGCAGCCCTCCGGGCGACAGGGGAAGAAGAATTCAGTACTTC
>.|TRBJ1-1|.|TRBV6-6
CASQEVMNTEAFF
TGTGCCAGCCAGGAGGTCATGAACACTGAAGCTTTCTTT
>.|TRBJ1-2|.|TRBV9
CASSPRVSEGGYTF
TGTGCCAGCAGCCCGAGGGTGTCGGAAGGAGGCTACACCTTC
>.|TRBJ1-4|.|TRBV19
CASSIDLRGNEKLFF
TGTGCCAGTAGTATAGATCTCAGGGGAAATGAAAAACTGTTTTTT
>.|TRBJ2-1|few|TRBV7-3
CASSFGGAENEQFF
TGTGCCAGCAGCTTTGGGGGGGCGGAAAATGAGCAGTTCTTC
>.|TRBJ2-1|.|TRBV7-2
CASSLGGKSSYNEQFF
TGTGCCAGCAGTCTTGGAGGGAAAAGCTCCTACAATGAGCAGTTCTTC
>TRBD1|TRBJ1-5|.|TRBV4-2
CASSQSWTGDQPQHF
TGTGCCAGCAGCCAATCCTGGACAGGGGATCAGCCCCAGCATTTT
>TRBD2|TRBJ2-3|.|TRBV7-9
CASSLALSGGAADTQYF
TGTGCCAGCAGCTTAGCACTTAGCGGGGGGGCCGCAGATACGCAGTATTTT
>TRBD1|TRBJ1-6|once|TRBV6-1
CASIPGQPNSPLHF
TGTGCCAGCATACCGGGACAGCCTAATTCACCCCTCCACTTT
>TRBD1|TRBJ1-5|once|TRBV18
CASSLDRGGYSNQPQHF
TGTGCCAGCTCGCTCGACAGGGGTGGGTATAGCAATCAGCCCCAGCATTTT
>TRBD1|TRBJ2-7|.|TRBV6-5
CASRPSRTGSYEQYF
TGTGCCAGCAGACCCTCCCGGACAGGCTCCTACGAGCAGTACTTC